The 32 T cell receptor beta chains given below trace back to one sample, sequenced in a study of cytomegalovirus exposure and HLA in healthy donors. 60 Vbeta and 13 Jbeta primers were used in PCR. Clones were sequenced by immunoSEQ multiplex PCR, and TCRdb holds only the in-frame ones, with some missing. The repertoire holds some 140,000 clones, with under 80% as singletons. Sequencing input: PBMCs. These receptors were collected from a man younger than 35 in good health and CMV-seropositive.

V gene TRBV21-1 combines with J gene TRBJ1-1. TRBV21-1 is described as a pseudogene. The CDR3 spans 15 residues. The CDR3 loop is CASSKAAELNTEAFF. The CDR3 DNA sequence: TGTGCCAGCAGCAAAGCGGCGGAATTGAACACTGAAGCTTTCTTT.

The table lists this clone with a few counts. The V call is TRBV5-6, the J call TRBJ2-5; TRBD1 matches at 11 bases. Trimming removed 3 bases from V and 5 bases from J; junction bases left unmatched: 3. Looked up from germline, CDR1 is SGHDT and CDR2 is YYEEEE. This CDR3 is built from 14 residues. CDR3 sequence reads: CASSYGTGGETQYF. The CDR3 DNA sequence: TGTGCCAGCAGCTACGGGACAGGGGGTGAGACCCAGTACTTC.

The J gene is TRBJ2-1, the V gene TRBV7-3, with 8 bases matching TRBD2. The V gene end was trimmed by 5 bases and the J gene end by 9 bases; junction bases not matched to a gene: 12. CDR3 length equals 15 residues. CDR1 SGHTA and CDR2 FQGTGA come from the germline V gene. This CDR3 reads CASSETSASGGEQFF. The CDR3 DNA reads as TGTGCCAGCAGCGAGACTAGCGCAAGCGGGGGTGAGCAGTTCTTC.

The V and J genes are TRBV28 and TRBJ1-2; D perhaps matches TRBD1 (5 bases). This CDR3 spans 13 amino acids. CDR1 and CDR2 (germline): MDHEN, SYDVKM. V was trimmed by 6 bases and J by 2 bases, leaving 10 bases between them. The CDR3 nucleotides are TGTGCCAGCAGCTTGGCAGGGAACTATGGCTACACCTTC. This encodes CASSLAGNYGYTF.

The CDR3 here is CASSLDGRLAGDTQYF. The CDR3 DNA follows: TGTGCCAGCAGCTTAGATGGGCGACTAGCGGGAGATACGCAGTATTTT. The chain employs TRBV11-3 and TRBJ2-3, with TRBD2 identical over 10 bases. Germline CDR1 SGHNT, CDR2 YENEEA. J gave up 5 bases and V 0 bases, and 5 bases lay outside the gene matches. This CDR3 is built from 16 residues.

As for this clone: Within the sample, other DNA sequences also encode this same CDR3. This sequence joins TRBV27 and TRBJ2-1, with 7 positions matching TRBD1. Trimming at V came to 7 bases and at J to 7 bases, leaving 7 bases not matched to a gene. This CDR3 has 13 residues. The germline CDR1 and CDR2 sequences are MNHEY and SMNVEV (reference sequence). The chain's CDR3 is CASTRQGWNEQFF. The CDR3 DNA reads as TGTGCCAGCACCAGACAGGGTTGGAATGAGCAGTTCTTC.

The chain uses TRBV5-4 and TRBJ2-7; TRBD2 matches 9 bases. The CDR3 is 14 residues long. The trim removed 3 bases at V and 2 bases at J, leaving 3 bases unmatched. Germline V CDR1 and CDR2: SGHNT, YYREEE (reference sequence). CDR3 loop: CASSSTSGPYEQYF. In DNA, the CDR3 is TGTGCCAGCAGCTCTACTAGCGGGCCCTACGAGCAGTACTTC.

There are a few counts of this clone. For the CDR3, the DNA is TGTGCCAGCAGTGACGGCAATAACTATGGCTACACCTTC. It is translated as CASSDGNNYGYTF. The chain is built from TRBV6-4 and TRBJ1-2; D is uncertain. The CDR3 spans 13 residues. The germline V and J ends were trimmed by 2 bases and 1 base, with 5 bases remaining between them. CDR1 and CDR2 from the germline V gene are MRHNA and SNTAGT.

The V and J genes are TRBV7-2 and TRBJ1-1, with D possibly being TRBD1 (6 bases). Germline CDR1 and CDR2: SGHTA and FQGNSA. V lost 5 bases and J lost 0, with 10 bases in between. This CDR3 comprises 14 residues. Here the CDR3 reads CASSLQGMNTEAFF. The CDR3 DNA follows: TGTGCCAGCAGCCTACAGGGTATGAACACTGAAGCTTTCTTT.

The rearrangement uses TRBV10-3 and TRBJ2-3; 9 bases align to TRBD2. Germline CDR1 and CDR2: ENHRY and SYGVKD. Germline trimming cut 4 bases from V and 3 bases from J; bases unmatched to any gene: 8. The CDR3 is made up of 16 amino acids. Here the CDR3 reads CAISGLAGVGTDTQYF. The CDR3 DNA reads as TGTGCCATCAGTGGTTTAGCGGGAGTAGGAACAGATACGCAGTATTTT.

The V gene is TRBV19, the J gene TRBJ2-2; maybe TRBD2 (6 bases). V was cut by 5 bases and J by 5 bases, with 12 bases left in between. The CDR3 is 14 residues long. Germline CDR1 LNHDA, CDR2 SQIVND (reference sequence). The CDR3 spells CASSLGLVTGELFF. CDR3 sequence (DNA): TGTGCCAGTAGTCTGGGACTGGTGACCGGGGAGCTGTTTTTT.

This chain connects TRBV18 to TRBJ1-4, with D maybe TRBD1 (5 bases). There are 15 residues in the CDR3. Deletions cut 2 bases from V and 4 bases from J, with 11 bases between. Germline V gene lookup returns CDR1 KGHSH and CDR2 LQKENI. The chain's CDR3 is CASSPSRQRNEKLFF. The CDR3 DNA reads TGTGCCAGCTCACCATCTAGACAGCGTAATGAAAAACTGTTTTTT.

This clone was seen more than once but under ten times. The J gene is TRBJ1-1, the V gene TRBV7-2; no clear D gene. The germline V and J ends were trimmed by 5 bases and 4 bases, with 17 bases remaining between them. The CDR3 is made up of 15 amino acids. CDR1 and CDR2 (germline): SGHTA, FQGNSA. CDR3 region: CASSPWTVAGTEAFF. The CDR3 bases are TGTGCCAGCAGCCCCTGGACGGTGGCGGGCACTGAAGCTTTCTTT.

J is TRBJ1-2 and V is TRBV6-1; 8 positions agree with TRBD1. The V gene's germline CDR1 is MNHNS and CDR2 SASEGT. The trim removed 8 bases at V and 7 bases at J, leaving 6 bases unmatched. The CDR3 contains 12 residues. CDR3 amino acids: CASHRGTGGYTF. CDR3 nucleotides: TGTGCCAGCCACAGGGGGACAGGTGGCTACACCTTC.

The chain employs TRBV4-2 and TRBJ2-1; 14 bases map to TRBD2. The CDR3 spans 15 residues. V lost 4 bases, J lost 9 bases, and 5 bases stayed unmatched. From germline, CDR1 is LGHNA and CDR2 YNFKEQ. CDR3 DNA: TGTGCCAGCAGCCCAGGGACTAGCGGGGGAACTGAGCAGTTCTTC. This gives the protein CASSPGTSGGTEQFF.

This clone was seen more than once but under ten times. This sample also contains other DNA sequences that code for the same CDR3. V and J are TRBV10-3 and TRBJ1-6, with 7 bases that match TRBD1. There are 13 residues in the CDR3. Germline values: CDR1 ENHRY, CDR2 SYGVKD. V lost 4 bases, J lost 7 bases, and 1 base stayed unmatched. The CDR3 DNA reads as TGTGCCATCAGTGGACAGGGCAATTCACCCCTCCACTTT. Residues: CAISGQGNSPLHF.

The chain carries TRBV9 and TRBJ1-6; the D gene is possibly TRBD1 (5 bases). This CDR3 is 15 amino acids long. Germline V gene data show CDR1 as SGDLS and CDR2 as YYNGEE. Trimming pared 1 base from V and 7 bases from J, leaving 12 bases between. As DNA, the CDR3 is TGTGCCAGCAGCGTACAGCAGGGACTGAATTCACCCCTCCACTTT. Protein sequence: CASSVQQGLNSPLHF.

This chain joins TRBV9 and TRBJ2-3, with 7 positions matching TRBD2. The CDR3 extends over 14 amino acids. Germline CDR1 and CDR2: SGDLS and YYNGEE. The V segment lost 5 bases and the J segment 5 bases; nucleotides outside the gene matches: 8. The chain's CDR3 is CASSVMGEGDTQYF. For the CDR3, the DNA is TGTGCCAGCAGTGTCATGGGGGAGGGAGATACGCAGTATTTT. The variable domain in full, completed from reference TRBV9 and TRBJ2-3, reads DSGVTQTPKHLITATGQRVTLRCSPRSGDLSVYWYQQSLDQGLQFLIQYYNGEERAKGNILERFSAQQFPDLHSELNLSSLELGDSALYFCASSVMGEGDTQYFGPGTRLTVL.

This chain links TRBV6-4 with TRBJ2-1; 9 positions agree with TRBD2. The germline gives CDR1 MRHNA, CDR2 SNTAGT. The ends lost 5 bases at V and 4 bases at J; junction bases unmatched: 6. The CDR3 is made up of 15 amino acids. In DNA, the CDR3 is TGTGCCAGCAGTCTCAGACTAGCGGTTTACAATGAGCAGTTCTTC. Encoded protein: CASSLRLAVYNEQFF.

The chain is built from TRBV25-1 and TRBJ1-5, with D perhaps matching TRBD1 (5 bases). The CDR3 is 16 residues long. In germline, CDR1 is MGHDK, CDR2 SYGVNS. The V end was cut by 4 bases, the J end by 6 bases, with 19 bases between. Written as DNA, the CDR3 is TGTGCCAGCAGTGCTTTTGTGCAGGTAAGGGGTCAGCCCCAGCATTTT. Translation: CASSAFVQVRGQPQHF.

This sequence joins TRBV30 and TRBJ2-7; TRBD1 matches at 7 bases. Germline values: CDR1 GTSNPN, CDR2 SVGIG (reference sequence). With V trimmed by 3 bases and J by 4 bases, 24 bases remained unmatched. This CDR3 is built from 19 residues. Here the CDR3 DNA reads TGTGCCTGGAGAAGCTCGGGGTTTTCCCGGACAGGTAGCTTTTACGAGCAGTACTTC. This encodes CAWRSSGFSRTGSFYEQYF.

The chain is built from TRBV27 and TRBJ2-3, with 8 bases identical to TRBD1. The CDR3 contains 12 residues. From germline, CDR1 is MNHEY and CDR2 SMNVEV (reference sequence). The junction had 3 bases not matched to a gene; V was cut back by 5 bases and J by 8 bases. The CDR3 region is CASSQQGGTQYF. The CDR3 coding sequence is TGTGCCAGCAGTCAACAGGGGGGTACGCAGTATTTT.

The CDR3, as DNA: TGTGCCAGCCGGGGATATCGGAGCGAGCAGTACTTC. It codes for CASRGYRSEQYF. V usage is TRBV21-1 and J usage is TRBJ2-7; TRBD2 reflects the table's D call only, with no check against the DNA. TRBV21-1 is classified as a pseudogene. CDR3 length: 12 residues.

The CDR3 DNA follows: TGTGCCAGCAGCTCTGCCGCGGGACGGATGAACACTGAAGCTTTCTTT. It specifies CASSSAAGRMNTEAFF. The V call is TRBV7-6, the J call TRBJ1-1; perhaps TRBD1 as D (5 bases). V was trimmed by 4 bases and J by 0 bases, leaving 15 bases between them. Germline CDR1 SGHVS, CDR2 FNYEAQ. This CDR3 has 16 amino acids.

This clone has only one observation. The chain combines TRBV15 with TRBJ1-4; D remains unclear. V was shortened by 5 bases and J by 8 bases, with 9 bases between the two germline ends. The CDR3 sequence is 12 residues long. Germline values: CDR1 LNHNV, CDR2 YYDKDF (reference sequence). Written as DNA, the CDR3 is TGTGCCACCAGCTTGACACGAGAAAAACTGTTTTTT. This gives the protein CATSLTREKLFF.

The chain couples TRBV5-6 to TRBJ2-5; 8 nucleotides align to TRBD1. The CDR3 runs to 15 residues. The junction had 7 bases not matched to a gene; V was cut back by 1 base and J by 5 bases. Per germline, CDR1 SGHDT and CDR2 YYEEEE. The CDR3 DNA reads TGTGCCAGCAGCTTGAGGTCAGGGGGCATGGAGACCCAGTACTTC. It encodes CASSLRSGGMETQYF.

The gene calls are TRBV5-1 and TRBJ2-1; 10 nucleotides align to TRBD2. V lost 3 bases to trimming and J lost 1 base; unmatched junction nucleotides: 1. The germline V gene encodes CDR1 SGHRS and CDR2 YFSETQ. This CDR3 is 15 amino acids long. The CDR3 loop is CASSSSGSSYNEQFF. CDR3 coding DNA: TGCGCCAGCAGCTCTAGCGGGAGTTCCTACAATGAGCAGTTCTTC. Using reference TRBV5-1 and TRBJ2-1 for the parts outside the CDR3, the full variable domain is KAGVTQTPRYLIKTRGQQVTLSCSPISGHRSVSWYQQTPGQGLQFLFEYFSETQRNKGNFPGRFSGRQFSNSRSEMNVSTLELGDSALYLCASSSSGSSYNEQFFGPGTRLTVL.

CDR3 in DNA: TGTGCCAGCAGCCTCGTACGGGGTAACTATGGCTACACCTTC. This encodes CASSLVRGNYGYTF. The rearrangement uses TRBV11-2 and TRBJ1-2, with D hard to call. This CDR3 has 14 amino acids. Trimming removed 5 bases at V and 1 base at J, with 11 bases between. CDR1 and CDR2 (germline): SGHAT, FQNNGV.

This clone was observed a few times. The CDR3 loop reads CASGQGAPNTEAFF. The CDR3 DNA is TGTGCCAGCGGACAGGGGGCACCCAACACTGAAGCTTTCTTT. The chain has TRBV6-5 and TRBJ1-1; 11 bases align to TRBD1. Germline lookup yields CDR1 MNHEY and CDR2 SVGAGI. This CDR3 is built from 14 residues. V was pared by 8 bases and J by 2 bases, with 4 bases of the junction left unmatched.

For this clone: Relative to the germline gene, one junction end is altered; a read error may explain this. CDR3 nucleotide sequence: TGTGCCAGCGGGACTAGCGGGGGACAAATTAGGGACTTC. It specifies CASGTSGGQIRDF. The chain combines TRBV25-1 with TRBJ2-7, with 14 bases that match TRBD2. Germline V gene data show CDR1 as MGHDK and CDR2 as SYGVNS. The CDR3 covers 13 residues.

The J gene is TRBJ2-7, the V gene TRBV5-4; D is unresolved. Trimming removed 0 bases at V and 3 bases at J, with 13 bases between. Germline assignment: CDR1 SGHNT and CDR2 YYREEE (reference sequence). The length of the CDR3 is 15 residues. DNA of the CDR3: TGTGCCAGCAGCTTGGGCGGTTCCATGAACTACGAGCAGTACTTC. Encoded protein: CASSLGGSMNYEQYF.

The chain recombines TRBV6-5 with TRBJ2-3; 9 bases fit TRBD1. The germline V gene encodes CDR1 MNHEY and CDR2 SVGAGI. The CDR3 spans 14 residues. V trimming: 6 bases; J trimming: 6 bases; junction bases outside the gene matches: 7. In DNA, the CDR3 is TGTGCCAGCAGCCGACAGGGGGTCGAGGATACGCAGTATTTT. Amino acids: CASSRQGVEDTQYF.